These 2 T cell receptor beta chains share one sample of origin, sequenced in a study of blood T cell repertoires in COVID-19 (dated by TCRdb to the early 2020s). To prepare the library, the immunoSEQ multiplex PCR assay was applied. TCRdb retrieved this table from immuneACCESS and kept in-frame rearrangements only. Not all clones are present; in checked studies, unresolved V genes account for under half, and no reason is known for the remainder. In this sample the table shows 270,000 or so clones, roughly 88% of which occur a single time. Together, the top ten hold 2.3% of the sample. Sequenced input: PBMCs or T cells enriched from blood (not recorded which). The source is a woman aged 40 to 55 with acute COVID-19.

The chain couples TRBV9 to TRBJ2-1; 14 bases line up with TRBD2. Germline-derived CDR1 and CDR2 are SGDLS and YYNGEE. CDR3 length equals 12 residues. The CDR3 DNA reads TGTTTCGGGACTAGCGGGAGACGGGAGCAGTTCTTC. As protein: CFGTSGRREQFF.

J is TRBJ2-5 and V is TRBV19; 10 bases match TRBD2. Germline V lookup: CDR1 LNHDA, CDR2 SQIVND (reference sequence). Unmatched junction bases numbered 4, after V lost 5 bases and J lost 1 base. The CDR3 contains 15 residues. The CDR3 protein is CASSPRTSGQETQYF. CDR3 DNA sequence: TGTGCCAGTAGTCCGCGGACTAGCGGCCAAGAGACCCAGTACTTC.